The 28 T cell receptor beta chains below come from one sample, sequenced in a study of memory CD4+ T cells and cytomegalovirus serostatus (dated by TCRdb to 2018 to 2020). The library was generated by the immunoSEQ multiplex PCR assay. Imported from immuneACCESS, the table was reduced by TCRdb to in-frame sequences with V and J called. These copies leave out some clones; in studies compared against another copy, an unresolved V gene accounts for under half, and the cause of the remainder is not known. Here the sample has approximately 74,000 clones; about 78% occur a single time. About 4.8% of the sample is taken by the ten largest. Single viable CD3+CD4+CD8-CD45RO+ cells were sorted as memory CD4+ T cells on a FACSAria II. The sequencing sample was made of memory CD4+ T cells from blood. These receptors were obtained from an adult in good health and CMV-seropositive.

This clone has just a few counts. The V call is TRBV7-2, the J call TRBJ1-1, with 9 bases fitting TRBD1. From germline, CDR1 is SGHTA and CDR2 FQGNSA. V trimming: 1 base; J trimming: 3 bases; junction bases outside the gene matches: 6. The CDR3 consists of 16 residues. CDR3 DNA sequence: TGTGCCAGCAGCTTAGATAGGTGGACAGGGGACACTGAAGCTTTCTTT. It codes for CASSLDRWTGDTEAFF.

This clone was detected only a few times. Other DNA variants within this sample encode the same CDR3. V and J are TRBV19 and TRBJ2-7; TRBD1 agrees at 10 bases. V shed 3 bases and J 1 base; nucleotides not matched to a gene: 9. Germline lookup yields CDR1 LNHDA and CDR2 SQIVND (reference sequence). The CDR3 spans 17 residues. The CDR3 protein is CASSITGGQGSSYEQYF. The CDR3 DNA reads TGTGCCAGTAGTATTACCGGGGGACAGGGGTCTTCCTACGAGCAGTACTTC.

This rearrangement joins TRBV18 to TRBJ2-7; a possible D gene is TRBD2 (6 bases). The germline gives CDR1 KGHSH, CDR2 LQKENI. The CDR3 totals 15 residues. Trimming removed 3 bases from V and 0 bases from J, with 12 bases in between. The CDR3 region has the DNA TGTGCCAGCTCACCGGTGGCGGGAAGCTCCTACGAGCAGTACTTC. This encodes CASSPVAGSSYEQYF.

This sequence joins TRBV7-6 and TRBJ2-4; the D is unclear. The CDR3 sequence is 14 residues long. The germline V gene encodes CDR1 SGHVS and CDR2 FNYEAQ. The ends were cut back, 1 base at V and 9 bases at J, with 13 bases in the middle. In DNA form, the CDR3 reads TGTGCCAGCAGCTTAGTAGGCCAGGCCGGCATTCAGTACTTC. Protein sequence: CASSLVGQAGIQYF.

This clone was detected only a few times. The chain's CDR3 is CSVVPSVGEQYF. For the CDR3, the DNA is TGCAGCGTTGTTCCTAGCGTCGGCGAGCAGTACTTC. This chain joins TRBV29-1 and TRBJ2-7; a weak D match, TRBD2 (6 bases). Germline V lookup: CDR1 SQVTM, CDR2 ANQGSEA. Trimming removed 4 bases from V and 6 bases from J, with 13 bases in between. This CDR3 has 12 amino acids.

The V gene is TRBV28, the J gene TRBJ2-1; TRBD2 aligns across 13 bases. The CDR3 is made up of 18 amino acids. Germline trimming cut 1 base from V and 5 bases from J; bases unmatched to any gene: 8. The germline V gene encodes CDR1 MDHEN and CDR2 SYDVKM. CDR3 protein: CASSLSGLAGILDNEQFF. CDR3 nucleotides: TGTGCCAGCAGTTTATCGGGACTAGCGGGAATACTCGACAATGAGCAGTTCTTC.

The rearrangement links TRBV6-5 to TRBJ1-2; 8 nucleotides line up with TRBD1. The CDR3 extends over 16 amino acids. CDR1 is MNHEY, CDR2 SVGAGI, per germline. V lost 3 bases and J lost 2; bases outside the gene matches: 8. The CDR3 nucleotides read TGTGCCAGCAGTTATTCGATGAACAGGGGGAACTATGGCTACACCTTC. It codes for CASSYSMNRGNYGYTF.

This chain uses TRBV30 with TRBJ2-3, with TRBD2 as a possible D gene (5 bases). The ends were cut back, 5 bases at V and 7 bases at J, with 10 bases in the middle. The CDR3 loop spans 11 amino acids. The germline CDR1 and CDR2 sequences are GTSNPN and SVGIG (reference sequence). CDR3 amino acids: CAWDTRNTQYF. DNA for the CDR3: TGTGCCTGGGATACTAGGAATACGCAGTATTTT.

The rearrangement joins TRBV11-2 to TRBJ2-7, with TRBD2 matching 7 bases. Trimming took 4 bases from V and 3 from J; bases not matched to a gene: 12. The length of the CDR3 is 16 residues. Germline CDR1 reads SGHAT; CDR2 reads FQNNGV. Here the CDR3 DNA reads TGTGCCAGCAGCTCCGGTGGGGTAGCGGGCCGCTACGAGCAGTACTTC. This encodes CASSSGGVAGRYEQYF.

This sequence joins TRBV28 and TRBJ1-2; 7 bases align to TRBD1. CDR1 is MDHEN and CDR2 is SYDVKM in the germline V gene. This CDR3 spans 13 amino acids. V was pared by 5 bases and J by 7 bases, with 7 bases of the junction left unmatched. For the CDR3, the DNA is TGTGCCAGCAGTCTCGAAGGGACAGTTGGCTACACCTTC. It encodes CASSLEGTVGYTF.

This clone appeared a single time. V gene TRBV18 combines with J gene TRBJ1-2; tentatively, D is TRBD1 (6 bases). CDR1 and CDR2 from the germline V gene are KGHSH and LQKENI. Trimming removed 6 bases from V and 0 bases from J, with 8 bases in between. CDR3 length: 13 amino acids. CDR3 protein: CASSQGTNYGYTF. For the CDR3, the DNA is TGTGCCAGCTCTCAGGGGACTAACTATGGCTACACCTTC.

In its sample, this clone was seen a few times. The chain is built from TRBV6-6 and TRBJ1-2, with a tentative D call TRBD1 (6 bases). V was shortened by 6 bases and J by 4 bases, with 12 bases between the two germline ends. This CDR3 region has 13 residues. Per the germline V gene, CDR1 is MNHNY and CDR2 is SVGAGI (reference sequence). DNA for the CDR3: TGTGCCAGCAGAGAGAGCAGGGGCTATGGCTACACCTTC. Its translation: CASRESRGYGYTF.

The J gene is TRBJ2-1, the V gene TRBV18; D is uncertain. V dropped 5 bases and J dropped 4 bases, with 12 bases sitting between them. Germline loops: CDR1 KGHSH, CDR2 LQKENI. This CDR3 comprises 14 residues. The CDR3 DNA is TGTGCCAGCTCAAACCAGACAATTTACAATGAGCAGTTCTTC. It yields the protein CASSNQTIYNEQFF.

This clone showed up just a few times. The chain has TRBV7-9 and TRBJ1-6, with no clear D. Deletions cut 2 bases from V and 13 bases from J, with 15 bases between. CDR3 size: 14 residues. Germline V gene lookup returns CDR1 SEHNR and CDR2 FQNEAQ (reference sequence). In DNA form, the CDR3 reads TGTGCCAGCAGCTTATTATCCGGAAATGGGCCCCTCCACTTT. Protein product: CASSLLSGNGPLHF. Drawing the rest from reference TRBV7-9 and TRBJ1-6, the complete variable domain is DTGVSQNPRHKITKRGQNVTFRCDPISEHNRLYWYRQTLGQGPEFLTYFQNEAQLEKSRLLSDRFSAERPKGSFSTLEIQRTEQGDSAMYLCASSLLSGNGPLHFGNGTRLTVT.

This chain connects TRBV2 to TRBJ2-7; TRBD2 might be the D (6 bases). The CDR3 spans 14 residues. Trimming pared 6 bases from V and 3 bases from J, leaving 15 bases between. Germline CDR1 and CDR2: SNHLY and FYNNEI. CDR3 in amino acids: CASRVAGLLYEQYF. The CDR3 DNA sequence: TGTGCCAGCAGAGTCGCGGGACTTCTCTACGAGCAGTACTTC.

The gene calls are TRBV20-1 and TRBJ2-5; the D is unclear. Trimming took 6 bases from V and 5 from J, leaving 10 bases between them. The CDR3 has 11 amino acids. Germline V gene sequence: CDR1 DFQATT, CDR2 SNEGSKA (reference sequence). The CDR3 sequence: CSARLGETQYF. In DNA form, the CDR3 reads TGCAGTGCCAGGCTAGGTGAGACCCAGTACTTC.

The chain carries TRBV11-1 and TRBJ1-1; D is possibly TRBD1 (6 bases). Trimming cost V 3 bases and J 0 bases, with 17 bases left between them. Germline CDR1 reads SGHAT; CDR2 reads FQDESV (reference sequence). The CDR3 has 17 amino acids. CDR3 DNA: TGTGCCAGCAGCTTCACCCCAGGGGCAGGGATGAACACTGAAGCTTTCTTT. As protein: CASSFTPGAGMNTEAFF. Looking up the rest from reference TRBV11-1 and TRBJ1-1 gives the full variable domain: EAEVAQSPRYKITEKSQAVAFWCDPISGHATLYWYRQILGQGPELLVQFQDESVVDDSQLPKDRFSAERLKGVDSTLKIQPAELGDSAMYLCASSFTPGAGMNTEAFFGQGTRLTVV.

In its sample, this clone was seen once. The CDR3 sequence is CAIKRIGDTDTQYF. CDR3 in DNA: TGTGCCATCAAACGAATCGGGGACACAGATACGCAGTATTTT. The rearrangement joins TRBV10-3 to TRBJ2-3, with D possibly being TRBD2 (5 bases). Germline CDR1 is ENHRY and CDR2 is SYGVKD. Trimming took 7 bases from V and 2 from J, leaving 13 bases between them. The CDR3 extends over 14 amino acids.

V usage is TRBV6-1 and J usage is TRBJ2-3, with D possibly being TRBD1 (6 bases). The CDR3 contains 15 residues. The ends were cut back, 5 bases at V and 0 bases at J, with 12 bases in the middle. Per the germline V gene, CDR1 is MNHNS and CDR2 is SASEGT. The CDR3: CASSHPGASTDTQYF. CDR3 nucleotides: TGTGCCAGCAGTCATCCAGGGGCTAGCACAGATACGCAGTATTTT.

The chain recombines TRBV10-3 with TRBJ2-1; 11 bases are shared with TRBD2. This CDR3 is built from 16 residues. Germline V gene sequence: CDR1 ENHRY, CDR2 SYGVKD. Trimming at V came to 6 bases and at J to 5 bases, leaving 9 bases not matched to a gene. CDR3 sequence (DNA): TGTGCCATCAGCCCCGGCCTAGCGGGGGGTCACAATGAGCAGTTCTTC. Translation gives CAISPGLAGGHNEQFF.

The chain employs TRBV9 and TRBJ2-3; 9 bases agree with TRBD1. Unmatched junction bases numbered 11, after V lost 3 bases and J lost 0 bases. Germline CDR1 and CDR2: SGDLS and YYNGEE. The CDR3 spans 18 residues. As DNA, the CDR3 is TGTGCCAGCAGCGAGAGGACAGGGGCAAACCCTAGCACAGATACGCAGTATTTT. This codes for CASSERTGANPSTDTQYF. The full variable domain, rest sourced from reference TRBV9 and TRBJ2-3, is DSGVTQTPKHLITATGQRVTLRCSPRSGDLSVYWYQQSLDQGLQFLIQYYNGEERAKGNILERFSAQQFPDLHSELNLSSLELGDSALYFCASSERTGANPSTDTQYFGPGTRLTVL.

As DNA, the CDR3 is TGTGCCAGCAGTTTCGGGAGCCGATGGACCGGGGAGCTGTTTTTT. Translation gives CASSFGSRWTGELFF. This sequence joins TRBV6-5 and TRBJ2-2, with D perhaps matching TRBD2 (6 bases). The germline gives CDR1 MNHEY, CDR2 SVGAGI. CDR3 size: 15 residues. V was shortened by 4 bases and J by 5 bases, with 14 bases between the two germline ends.

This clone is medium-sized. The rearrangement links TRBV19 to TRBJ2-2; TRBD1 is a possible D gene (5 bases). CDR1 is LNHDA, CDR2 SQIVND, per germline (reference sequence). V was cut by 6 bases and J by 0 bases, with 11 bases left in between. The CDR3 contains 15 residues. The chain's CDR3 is CASRIRTTNTGELFF. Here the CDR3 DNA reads TGTGCCAGTAGGATCCGGACAACGAACACCGGGGAGCTGTTTTTT. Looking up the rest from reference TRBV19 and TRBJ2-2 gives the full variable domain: DGGITQSPKYLFRKEGQNVTLSCEQNLNHDAMYWYRQDPGQGLRLIYYSQIVNDFQKGDIAEGYSVSREKKESFPLTVTSAQKNPTAFYLCASRIRTTNTGELFFGEGSRLTVL.

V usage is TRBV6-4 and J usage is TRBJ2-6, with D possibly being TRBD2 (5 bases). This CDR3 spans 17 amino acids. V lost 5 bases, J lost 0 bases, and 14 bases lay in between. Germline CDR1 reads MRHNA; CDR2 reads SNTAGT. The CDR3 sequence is CASSPGRDHSGANVLTF. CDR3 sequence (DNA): TGTGCCAGCAGTCCCGGACGGGATCACTCTGGGGCCAACGTCCTGACTTTC.

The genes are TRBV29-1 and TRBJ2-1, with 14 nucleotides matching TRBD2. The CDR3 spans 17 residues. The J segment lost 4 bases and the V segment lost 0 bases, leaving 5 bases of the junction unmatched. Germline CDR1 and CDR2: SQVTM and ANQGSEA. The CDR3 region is CSVEDATSGRAYNEQFF. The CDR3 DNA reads TGCAGCGTTGAAGACGCGACTAGCGGGAGGGCATACAATGAGCAGTTCTTC.

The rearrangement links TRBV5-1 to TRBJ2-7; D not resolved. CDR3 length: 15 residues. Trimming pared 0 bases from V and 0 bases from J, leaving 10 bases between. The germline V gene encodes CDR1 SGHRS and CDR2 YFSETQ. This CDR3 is CASSLDRKDSYEQYF. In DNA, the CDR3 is TGCGCCAGCAGCTTGGACAGAAAAGACTCCTACGAGCAGTACTTC.

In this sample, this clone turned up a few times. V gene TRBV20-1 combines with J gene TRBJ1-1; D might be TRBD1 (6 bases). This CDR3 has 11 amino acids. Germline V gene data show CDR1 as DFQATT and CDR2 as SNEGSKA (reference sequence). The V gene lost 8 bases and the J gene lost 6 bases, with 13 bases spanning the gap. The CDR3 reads CSTSEGAEAFF. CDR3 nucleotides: TGCAGTACTTCAGAGGGGGCTGAAGCTTTCTTT.

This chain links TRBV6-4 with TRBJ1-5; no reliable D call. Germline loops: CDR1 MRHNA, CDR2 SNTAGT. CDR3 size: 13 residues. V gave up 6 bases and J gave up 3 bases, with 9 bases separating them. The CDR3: CASRRGFNQPQHF. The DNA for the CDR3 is TGTGCCAGCAGGAGAGGGTTCAATCAGCCCCAGCATTTT.